The rows below give T cell receptor beta chains drawn from one sample of a study of T cells in Graves' hyperthyroidism and ophthalmopathy. TCRdb re-called the multiplex PCR reads through MiXCR, storing one row per CDR3 protein. The sample lists 350,000 or so distinct CDR3 sequences, 17% occurring once. Sequenced sample: blood. Receptors originate from a woman aged 25 to 39 with Graves' hyperthyroidism that later progressed to Graves' ophthalmopathy. Each CDR3 is given with its conserved first and last residue. The D gene is left open where the match is weak. Not all rows give a size; the values are once, few, many and, for expanded clones, a class.

many	.	TRBV6-1	TRBJ1-5	TGTGCCAGCAGTGAGGCAAGCGGCAATCAGCCCCAGCATTTT	CASSEASGNQPQHF
few	.	TRBV7-9	TRBJ2-7	TGTGCCAGCAGTCTGGGAGACACCACAAACCACGAGCAGTACTTC	CASSLGDTTNHEQYF
many	.	TRBV28	TRBJ2-7	TGTGCCAGCAGTTCGTACGGGGGACGGGTTTCCTACGAGCAGTACTTC	CASSSYGGRVSYEQYF
many	.	TRBV11-2	TRBJ2-7	TGTGCCAGCAGCTTGGGCGACCTCACCTACGAGCAGTACTTC	CASSLGDLTYEQYF
many	TRBD2	TRBV18	TRBJ2-1	TGTGCCAGCTCCATACTAGCGGCGGACTACAATGAGCAGTTCTTC	CASSILAADYNEQFF
.	.	TRBV29-1	TRBJ2-7	TGCAGCGTTGAAGAAACGGCGGGACTTGGCTACGAGCAGTACTTC	CSVEETAGLGYEQYF
.	.	TRBV6-2/TRBV6-3	TRBJ2-1	TGTGCCAGCAGTAAGACAGAGCAGTACTACAATGAGCAGTTCTTC	CASSKTEQYYNEQFF
many	TRBD1	TRBV27	TRBJ2-1	TGTGCCAGCAGTTCCGAGACAGGGGGAAGGAATGAGCAGTTCTTC	CASSSETGGRNEQFF
few	.	TRBV18	TRBJ2-1	TGTGCCAGCTCACCACCGCGGGTAAGCTCCTACAATGAGCAGTTCTTC	CASSPPRVSSYNEQFF
.	.	TRBV11-2	TRBJ2-7	.	CASSSGTFYNEQFFGPGTYEQYF
many	TRBD1	TRBV18	TRBJ1-6	TGTGCCAGCTCACCAAGGAAGCAGGGGGGTTCACCCCTCCACTTT	CASSPRKQGGSPLHF
.	.	TRBV7-2	TRBJ2-5	TGTGCCAGCTTAGGGGGGAACCAAGAGACCCAGTACTTC	CASLGGNQETQYF
few	TRBD2	TRBV28	TRBJ2-1	TGTGCCAGCAGTTCCCGTGCTAGCGGGAAAATCAATGAGCAGTTCTTC	CASSSRASGKINEQFF
.	.	TRBV12-3/TRBV12-4	TRBJ1-2	TGTGCCAGCAGTTTAGTGGGCACTCACACCTTC	CASSLVGTHTF
.	.	TRBV5-1	TRBJ1-2	TGCGCCAGCAGCTTGGGCTACTATGGCTACACCTTC	CASSLGYYGYTF
.	TRBD2	TRBV28	TRBJ2-1	TGTGCCAGCAGTTTGTGGACTAGCGGACCCGGGGGTGAGCAGTTCTTC	CASSLWTSGPGGEQFF
few	TRBD1	TRBV15	TRBJ1-5	TGTGCCACCAGCGGGGGACAGGGGGACGGTCAGCCCCAGCATTTT	CATSGGQGDGQPQHF
.	TRBD2	TRBV6-1	TRBJ2-3	TGTGCCAGCAGGTCGCTAGCGGGAGATACGCAGTATTTT	CASRSLAGDTQYF
many	TRBD1	TRBV18	TRBJ2-1	TGTGCCAGCTCACCTCTTGGCGGGACAGGGTTTTACAATGAGCAGTTCTTC	CASSPLGGTGFYNEQFF
.	TRBD2	TRBV10-2	TRBJ2-1	TGCGCCAGCGAGCGGGAGGGCCTTTATGAGCAGTTCTTC	CASEREGLYEQFF
few	.	TRBV27	TRBJ2-7	TGTGCCAGCAGTTTAGACAGGCTTGCCAACGAGCAGTACTTC	CASSLDRLANEQYF
many	TRBD1	TRBV12-3/TRBV12-4	TRBJ2-5	TGTGCCAGCAGCCCGGCCGGGACAGTCCAAGAGACCCAGTACTTC	CASSPAGTVQETQYF
many	.	TRBV2	TRBJ2-3	TGTGCCAGCCTCCCGGGGGACAGCACAGATACGCAGTATTTT	CASLPGDSTDTQYF
many	TRBD2	TRBV20-1	TRBJ2-3	TGCAGTGCTCGACATACTAGCGGGGGGACAGATACGCAGTATTTT	CSARHTSGGTDTQYF
few	.	TRBV20-1	TRBJ1-2	TGCAGTGCTATGCTTCAAGGGGCGCTTAACTATGGCTACACCTTC	CSAMLQGALNYGYTF
many	TRBD1	TRBV20-1	TRBJ1-1	TGCAGTGCTCACAGGGGACTGGAAGCTTTCTTT	CSAHRGLEAFF
many	.	TRBV20-1	TRBJ1-4	TGCAGTGCCGGGTGGGCTAATGAAAAACTGTTTTTT	CSAGWANEKLFF
.	.	TRBV11-3	TRBJ2-3	TGTGCCAGCAGCTTAGGTGCGGGCCCTAGCACAGATACGCAGTATTTT	CASSLGAGPSTDTQYF
many	TRBD2	TRBV3-1	TRBJ2-5	TGTGCCAGCAGCCAACGGACTAGCGGGAGGGCCGTCTTTTTAGAGACCCAGTACTTC	CASSQRTSGRAVFLETQYF
few	.	TRBV7-9	TRBJ2-3	TGTGCCAGCAGCTTAGACGCGGAAGATACGCAGTATTTT	CASSLDAEDTQYF
many	.	TRBV6-1	TRBJ2-2	TGTGCCAGCAGTGAAGGGTTGTCGAACACCGGGGAGCTGTTTTTT	CASSEGLSNTGELFF
few	TRBD2	TRBV9	TRBJ2-3	TGTGCCAGCAGCTCAACCGGGACTAGCGGGAGTTTTTTAGATACGCAGTATTTT	CASSSTGTSGSFLDTQYF
once	.	TRBV2	TRBJ1-6	TGTGCCAGCAGCTTAGCCAGGGTCAACTCACCCCTCCACTTT	CASSLARVNSPLHF
many	TRBD2	TRBV2	TRBJ2-3	TGTGCCAGCAGTGAAGATCCTAGCGGAAGCACAGATACGCAGTATTTT	CASSEDPSGSTDTQYF
many	.	TRBV7-2	TRBJ1-1	TGTGCCAGCAGCTTAGTCTTTGGGCGGCTAGCAGATTCGAACACTGAAGCTTTCTTT	CASSLVFGRLADSNTEAFF
.	.	TRBV6-2/TRBV6-3	TRBJ2-7	TGTGCCAGCACCCCGAGGAGCTCCTACGAGCAGTACTTC	CASTPRSSYEQYF
.	TRBD1	TRBV5-1	TRBJ1-1	TGCGCCAGCAGCACTGGGGACAGTCAGAACACTGAAGCTTTCTTT	CASSTGDSQNTEAFF
.	.	TRBV4-1	TRBJ2-5	TGCGCCAGCAGCCAAGGCCGGGACTCCGGGGCCACACTCCAGTACTTC	CASSQGRDSGATLQYF
many	TRBD1	TRBV6-1	TRBJ1-1	TGTGCCAGCAGTCTTAGCCTGGGGATAACAGGGGATGAAGCTTTCTTT	CASSLSLGITGDEAFF
.	.	TRBV4-1	TRBJ1-2	TGCGCCAGCAGCCAAGGACGGCCAGGGAGCTCGGACTATGGCTACACCTTC	CASSQGRPGSSDYGYTF
many	TRBD1	TRBV25-1	TRBJ1-4	TGTGCCAGCAGAGGAACCGGGACAGGGGGCTTCGGTGAAAAACTGTTTTTT	CASRGTGTGGFGEKLFF
few	.	TRBV20-1	TRBJ2-3	.	CSTSGTDTQYF
few	.	TRBV28	TRBJ1-5	TGTGCCAGCAAGGGCCGCAATGAGGGAGGCGGGGGTTTTAGCAATCAGCCCCAGCATTTT	CASKGRNEGGGGFSNQPQHF
few	.	TRBV6-1	TRBJ2-6	TGTGCCAGCAGTGAAGGACAGTCTGGGGCCAACGTCCTGACTTTC	CASSEGQSGANVLTF
many	TRBD1	TRBV4-1	TRBJ1-6	TGCGCCAGCAGCCAAGTGGGACAGAATTCACCCCTCCACTTT	CASSQVGQNSPLHF
many	TRBD2	TRBV7-2	TRBJ2-3	TGTGCCAGCAGCTTAGTCGACGGGAGGGCAGATACGCAGTATTTT	CASSLVDGRADTQYF
many	TRBD1	TRBV28	TRBJ1-1	TGTGCCAGCCGTCGAGACAGGGAGGGGACTGAAGCTTTCTTT	CASRRDREGTEAFF
many	.	TRBV6-2/TRBV6-3	TRBJ2-2	TGTGCCAGCAGTTACTCGACATTTAGGAGGGGGCGGACCGGGGAGCTGTTTTTT	CASSYSTFRRGRTGELFF
.	.	TRBV4-1	TRBJ2-5	TGCGCCAGCAGCCAAAAGTTACAGCCGAACCTTGAGACCCAGTACTTC	CASSQKLQPNLETQYF
.	.	TRBV20-1	TRBJ2-5	TGCAGTGCTAACCTTCGGACCGGAGGAGAGACCCAGTACTTC	CSANLRTGGETQYF
many	.	TRBV12-3/TRBV12-4	TRBJ2-4	TGTGCCAGCAGAGACGGCGGAATAGCCAAAAACATTCAGTACTTC	CASRDGGIAKNIQYF
.	.	TRBV19	TRBJ2-7	TGTGCCAGTAGTATTTTCGGACCGCCCTTACTCTACGAGCAGTACTTC	CASSIFGPPLLYEQYF
few	.	TRBV7-6	TRBJ1-3	TGTGCCAGCAGCTTAGCGCCCTACGGCTCTGGAAACACCATATATTTT	CASSLAPYGSGNTIYF
few	TRBD2	TRBV7-9	TRBJ2-1	TGTGCCAGCAGAGGACTAGCGGGGTCATCCTACAATGAGCAGTTCTTC	CASRGLAGSSYNEQFF
many	.	TRBV28	TRBJ2-7	TGTGCCAGCAGTTTGGCCCCCCGCGGCTCCGAGGACTACGAGCAGTACTTC	CASSLAPRGSEDYEQYF
many	TRBD1	TRBV25-1	TRBJ1-6	TGTGCCAGCAGTGAATGGACAGGGGACAATTCACCCCTCCACTTT	CASSEWTGDNSPLHF
.	.	TRBV12-3/TRBV12-4	TRBJ2-7	TGTGCCAGCAGTTTCGTCGAATACGAGCAGTACTTC	CASSFVEYEQYF
.	.	TRBV25-1	TRBJ1-1	TGTGCCAGCACTTACCCCACTGAAGCTTTCTTT	CASTYPTEAFF
few	TRBD1	TRBV28	TRBJ2-1	TGTGCCAGCAGTTTCCGGGACAGGGGAGGGAATGAGCAGTTCTTC	CASSFRDRGGNEQFF
many	TRBD1	TRBV7-6	TRBJ2-1	TGTGCCAGCAGCCCATTACAGGGGTATGAGCAGTTCTTC	CASSPLQGYEQFF